There are many counts of the clone carrying this T cell receptor beta chain. These data come from a study of CD8+ T cells in alopecia areata. Treatment denoted: oral pan-JAK inhibitor, 5-10 mg twice daily. As the sequencing template, cDNA was produced by extracting RNA and reverse transcribing it. Sequencing used immunoSEQ multiplex PCR; TCRdb keeps in-frame clones, though not all of them. Among 150,000 to 200,000 clones, 60% were seen once, and the ten largest hold around 0.92%. Between the trimmed V and J ends, which lost 5 bases and 4 bases, there was a span of 11 bases. Per the germline V gene, CDR1 is ENHRY and CDR2 is SYGVKD. CDR3 length: 13 amino acids.

This TCR was recovered from a human donor with alopecia areata. Sequenced here: CD4+ T cells sorted from blood, sampled at week 24, from a patient treated with tofacitinib. V and J are TRBV10-3 and TRBJ2-5; TRBD1 or TRBD2 may be the D gene (5 bases each). CDR3 region: CAISRGVSETQYF. In DNA, the CDR3 is TGTGCCATCAGTAGAGGGGTTTCAGAGACCCAGTACTTC.